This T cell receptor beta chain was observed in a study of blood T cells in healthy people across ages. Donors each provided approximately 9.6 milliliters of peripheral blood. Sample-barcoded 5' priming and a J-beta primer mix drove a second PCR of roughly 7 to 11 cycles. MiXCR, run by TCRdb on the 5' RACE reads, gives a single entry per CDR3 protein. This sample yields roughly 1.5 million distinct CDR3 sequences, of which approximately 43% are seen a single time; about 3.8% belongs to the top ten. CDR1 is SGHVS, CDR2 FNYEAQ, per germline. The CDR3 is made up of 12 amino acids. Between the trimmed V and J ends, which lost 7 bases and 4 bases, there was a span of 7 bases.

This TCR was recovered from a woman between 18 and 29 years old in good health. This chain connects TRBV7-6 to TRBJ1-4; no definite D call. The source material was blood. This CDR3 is CASKGDNEKLFF. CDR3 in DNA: TGTGCCAGCAAAGGAGATAATGAAAAACTGTTTTTT.